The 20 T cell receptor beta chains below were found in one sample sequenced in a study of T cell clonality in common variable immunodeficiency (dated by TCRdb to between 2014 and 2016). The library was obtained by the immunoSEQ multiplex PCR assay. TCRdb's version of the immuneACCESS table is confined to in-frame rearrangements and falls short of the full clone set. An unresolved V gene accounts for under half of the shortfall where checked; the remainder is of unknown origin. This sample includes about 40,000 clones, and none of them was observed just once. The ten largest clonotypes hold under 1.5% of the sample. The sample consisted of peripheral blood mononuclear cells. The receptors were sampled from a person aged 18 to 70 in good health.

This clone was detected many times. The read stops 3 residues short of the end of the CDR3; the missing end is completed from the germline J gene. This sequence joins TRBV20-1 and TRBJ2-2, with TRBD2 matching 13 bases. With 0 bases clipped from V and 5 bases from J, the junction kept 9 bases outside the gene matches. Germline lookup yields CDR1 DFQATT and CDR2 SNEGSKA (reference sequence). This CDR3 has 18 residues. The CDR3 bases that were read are TGCAGTGCTAGAGACCGGACTAGCGGGAGTACGGGGACCGGGGAG. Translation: CSARDRTSGSTGTGE. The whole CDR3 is CSARDRTSGSTGTGELFF.

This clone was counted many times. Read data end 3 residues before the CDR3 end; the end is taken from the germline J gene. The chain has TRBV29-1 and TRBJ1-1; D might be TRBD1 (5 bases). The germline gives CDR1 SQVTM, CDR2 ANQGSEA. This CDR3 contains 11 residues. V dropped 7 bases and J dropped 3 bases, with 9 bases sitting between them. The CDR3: CSGAGDTEAFF. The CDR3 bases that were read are TGCAGCGGGGCGGGGGACACTGAA.

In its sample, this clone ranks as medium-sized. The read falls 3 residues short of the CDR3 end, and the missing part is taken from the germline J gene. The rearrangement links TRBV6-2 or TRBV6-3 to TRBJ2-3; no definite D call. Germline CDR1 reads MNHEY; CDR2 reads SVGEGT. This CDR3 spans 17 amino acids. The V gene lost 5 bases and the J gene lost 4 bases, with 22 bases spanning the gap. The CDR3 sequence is CASSNHDSLQGPDTQYF. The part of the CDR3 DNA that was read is TGTGCCAGCAGTAACCACGATAGCTTGCAAGGCCCAGATACG.

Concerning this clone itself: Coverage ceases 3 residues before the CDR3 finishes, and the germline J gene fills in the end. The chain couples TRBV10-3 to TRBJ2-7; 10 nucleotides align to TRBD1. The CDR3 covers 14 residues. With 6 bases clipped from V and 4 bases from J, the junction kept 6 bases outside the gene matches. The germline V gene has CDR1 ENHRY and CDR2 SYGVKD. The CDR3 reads CAIRGDRGSYEQYF. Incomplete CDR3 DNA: TGTGCCATCAGGGGGGACAGGGGTAGTTACGAG.

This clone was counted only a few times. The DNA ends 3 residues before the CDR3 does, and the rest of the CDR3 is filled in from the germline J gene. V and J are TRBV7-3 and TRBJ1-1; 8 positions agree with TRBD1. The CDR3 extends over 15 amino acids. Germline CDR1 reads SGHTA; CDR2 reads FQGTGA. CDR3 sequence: CASSPGQVQYGEAFF. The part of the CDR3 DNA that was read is TGTGCCAGCAGCCCGGGACAGGTTCAATACGGCGAA.

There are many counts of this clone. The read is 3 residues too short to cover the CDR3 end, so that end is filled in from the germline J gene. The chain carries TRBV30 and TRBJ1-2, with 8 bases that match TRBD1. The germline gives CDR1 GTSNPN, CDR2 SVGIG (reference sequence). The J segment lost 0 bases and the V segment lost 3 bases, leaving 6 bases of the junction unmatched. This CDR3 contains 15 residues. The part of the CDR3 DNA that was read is TGTGCCTGGAGGATGGACAGGGACTCTAACTATGGC. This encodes CAWRMDRDSNYG. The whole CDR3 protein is CAWRMDRDSNYGYTF.

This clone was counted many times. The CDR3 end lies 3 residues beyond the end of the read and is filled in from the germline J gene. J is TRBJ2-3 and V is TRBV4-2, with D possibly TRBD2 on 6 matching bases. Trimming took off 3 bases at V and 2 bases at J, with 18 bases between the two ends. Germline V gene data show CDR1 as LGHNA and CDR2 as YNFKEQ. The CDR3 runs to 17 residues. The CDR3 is CASSQVLSGPNTDTQYF. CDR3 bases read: TGTGCCAGCAGCCAGGTCCTTAGCGGACCTAACACAGATACG.

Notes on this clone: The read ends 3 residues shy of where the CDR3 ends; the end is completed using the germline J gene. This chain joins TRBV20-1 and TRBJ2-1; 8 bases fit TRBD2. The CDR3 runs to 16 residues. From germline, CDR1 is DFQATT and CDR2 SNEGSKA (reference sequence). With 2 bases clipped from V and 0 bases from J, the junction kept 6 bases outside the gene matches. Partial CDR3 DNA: TGCAGTGCTAGATCATCTAGCGGGCGCTCCTACAATGAG. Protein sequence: CSARSSSGRSYNE. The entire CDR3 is CSARSSSGRSYNEQFF.

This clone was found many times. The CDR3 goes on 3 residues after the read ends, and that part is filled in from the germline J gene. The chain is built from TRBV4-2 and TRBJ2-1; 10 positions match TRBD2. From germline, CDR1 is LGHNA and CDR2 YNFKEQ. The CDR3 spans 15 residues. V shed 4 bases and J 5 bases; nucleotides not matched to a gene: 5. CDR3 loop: CASSLSGRDNNEQFF. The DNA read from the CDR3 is TGTGCCAGCAGCCTAAGCGGGAGGGATAACAATGAG.

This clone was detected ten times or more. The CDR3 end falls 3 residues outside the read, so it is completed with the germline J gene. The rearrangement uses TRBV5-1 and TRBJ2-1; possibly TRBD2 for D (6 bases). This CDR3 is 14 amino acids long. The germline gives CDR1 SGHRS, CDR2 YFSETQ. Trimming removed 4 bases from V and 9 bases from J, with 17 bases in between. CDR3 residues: CASSAGGGIGEQFF. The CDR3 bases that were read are TGCGCCAGCAGCGCTGGAGGCGGGATCGGTGAG.

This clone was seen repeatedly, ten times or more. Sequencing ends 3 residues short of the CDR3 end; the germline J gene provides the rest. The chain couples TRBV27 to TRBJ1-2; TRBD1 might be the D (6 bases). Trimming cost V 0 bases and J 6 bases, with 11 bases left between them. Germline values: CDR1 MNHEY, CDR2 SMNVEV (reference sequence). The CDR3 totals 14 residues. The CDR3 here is CASSLSAQGNGYTF. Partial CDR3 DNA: TGTGCCAGCAGTTTATCGGCTCAGGGGAATGGC.

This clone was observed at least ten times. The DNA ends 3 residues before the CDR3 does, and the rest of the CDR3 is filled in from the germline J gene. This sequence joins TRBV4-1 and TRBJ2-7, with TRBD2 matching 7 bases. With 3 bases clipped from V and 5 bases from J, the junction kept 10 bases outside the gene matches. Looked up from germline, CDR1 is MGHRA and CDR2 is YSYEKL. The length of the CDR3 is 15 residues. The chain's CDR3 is CASSQGKRGDHEQYF. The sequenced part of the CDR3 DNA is TGCGCCAGCAGCCAGGGAAAACGGGGGGACCACGAG.

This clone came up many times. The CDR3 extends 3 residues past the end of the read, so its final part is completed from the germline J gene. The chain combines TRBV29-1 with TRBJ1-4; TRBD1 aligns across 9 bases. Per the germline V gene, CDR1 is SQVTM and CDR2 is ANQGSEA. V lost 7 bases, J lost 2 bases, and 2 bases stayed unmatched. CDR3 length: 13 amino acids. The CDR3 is CSAGTGTNEKLFF. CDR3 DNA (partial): TGCAGCGCTGGGACAGGGACTAATGAAAAA.

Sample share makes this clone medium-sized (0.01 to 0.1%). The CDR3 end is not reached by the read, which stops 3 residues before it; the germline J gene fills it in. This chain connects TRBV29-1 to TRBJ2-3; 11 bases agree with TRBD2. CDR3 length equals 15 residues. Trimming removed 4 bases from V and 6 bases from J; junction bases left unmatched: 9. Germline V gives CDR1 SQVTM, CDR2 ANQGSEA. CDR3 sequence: CSVASKLAGVDTQYF. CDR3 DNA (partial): TGCAGCGTTGCCTCTAAACTAGCGGGAGTGGATACG.

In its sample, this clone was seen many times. Incomplete CDR3 DNA: TGTGCCAGCTCACCCAAGGGGGACGAG. Translating gives CASSPKGDE. Given in full, the CDR3 is CASSPKGDEQYF. The rearrangement uses TRBV18 and TRBJ2-7; weak D call: TRBD1 (6 bases). The read ends 3 residues before the CDR3 terminus; that terminus is restored from the germline J gene. Germline V gene lookup returns CDR1 KGHSH and CDR2 LQKENI. V was trimmed by 3 bases and J by 5 bases, leaving 8 bases between them. The CDR3 consists of 12 residues.

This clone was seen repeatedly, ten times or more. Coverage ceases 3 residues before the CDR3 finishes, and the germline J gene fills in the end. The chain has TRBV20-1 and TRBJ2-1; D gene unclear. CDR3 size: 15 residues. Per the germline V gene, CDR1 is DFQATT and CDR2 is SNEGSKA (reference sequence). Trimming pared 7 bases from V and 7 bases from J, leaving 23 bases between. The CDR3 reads CSVERDARFRNEQFF. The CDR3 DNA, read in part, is TGCAGTGTGGAGCGAGACGCTCGGTTTAGGAATGAG.

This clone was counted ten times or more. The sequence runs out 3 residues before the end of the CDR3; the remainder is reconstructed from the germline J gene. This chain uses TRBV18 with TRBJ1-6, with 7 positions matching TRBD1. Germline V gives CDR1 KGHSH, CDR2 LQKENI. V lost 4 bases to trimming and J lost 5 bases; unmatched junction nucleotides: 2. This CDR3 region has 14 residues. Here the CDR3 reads CASSLTGNNSPLHF. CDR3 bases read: TGTGCCAGCTCACTGACAGGGAATAATTCACCC.

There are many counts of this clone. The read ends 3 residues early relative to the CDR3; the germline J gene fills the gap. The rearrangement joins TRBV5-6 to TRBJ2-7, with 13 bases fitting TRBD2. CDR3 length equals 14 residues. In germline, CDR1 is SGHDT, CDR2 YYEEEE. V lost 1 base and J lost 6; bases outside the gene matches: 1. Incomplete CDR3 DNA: TGTGCCAGCAGCTTGACTAGCGGGAGGGGCGAG. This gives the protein CASSLTSGRGE. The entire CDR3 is CASSLTSGRGEQYF.

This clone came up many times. CDR3 sequence: CASSNRGGTDTQYF. The CDR3 DNA, read in part, is TGTGCCAGCAGCAACAGGGGCGGCACAGATACG. The chain carries TRBV7-3 and TRBJ2-3; 7 bases align to TRBD1. The CDR3 end lies 3 residues beyond the end of the read and is filled in from the germline J gene. V lost 5 bases, J lost 1 base, and 3 bases stayed unmatched. Germline-derived CDR1 and CDR2 are SGHTA and FQGTGA. This CDR3 region has 14 residues.

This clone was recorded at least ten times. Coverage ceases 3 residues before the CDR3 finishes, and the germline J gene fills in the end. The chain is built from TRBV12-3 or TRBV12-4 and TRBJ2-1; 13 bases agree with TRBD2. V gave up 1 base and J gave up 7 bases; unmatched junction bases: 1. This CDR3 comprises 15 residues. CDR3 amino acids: CASSLGLAGGNEQFF. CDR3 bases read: TGTGCCAGCAGTTTAGGACTAGCGGGAGGTAATGAG.